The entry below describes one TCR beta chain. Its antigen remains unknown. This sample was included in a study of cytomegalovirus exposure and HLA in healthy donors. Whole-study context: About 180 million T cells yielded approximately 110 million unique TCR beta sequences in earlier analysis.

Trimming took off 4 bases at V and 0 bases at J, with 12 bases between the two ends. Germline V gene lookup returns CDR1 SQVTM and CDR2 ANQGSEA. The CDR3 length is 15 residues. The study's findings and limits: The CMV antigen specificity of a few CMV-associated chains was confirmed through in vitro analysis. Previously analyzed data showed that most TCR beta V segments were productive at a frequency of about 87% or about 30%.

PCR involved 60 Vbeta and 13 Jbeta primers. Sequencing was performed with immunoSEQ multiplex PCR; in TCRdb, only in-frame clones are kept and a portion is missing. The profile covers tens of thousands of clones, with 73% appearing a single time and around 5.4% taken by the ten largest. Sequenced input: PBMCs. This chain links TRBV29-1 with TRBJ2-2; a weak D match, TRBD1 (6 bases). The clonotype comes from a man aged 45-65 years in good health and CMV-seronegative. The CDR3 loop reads CSVAIRGANTGELFF. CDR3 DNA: TGCAGCGTTGCCATCAGGGGCGCGAACACCGGGGAGCTGTTTTTT.